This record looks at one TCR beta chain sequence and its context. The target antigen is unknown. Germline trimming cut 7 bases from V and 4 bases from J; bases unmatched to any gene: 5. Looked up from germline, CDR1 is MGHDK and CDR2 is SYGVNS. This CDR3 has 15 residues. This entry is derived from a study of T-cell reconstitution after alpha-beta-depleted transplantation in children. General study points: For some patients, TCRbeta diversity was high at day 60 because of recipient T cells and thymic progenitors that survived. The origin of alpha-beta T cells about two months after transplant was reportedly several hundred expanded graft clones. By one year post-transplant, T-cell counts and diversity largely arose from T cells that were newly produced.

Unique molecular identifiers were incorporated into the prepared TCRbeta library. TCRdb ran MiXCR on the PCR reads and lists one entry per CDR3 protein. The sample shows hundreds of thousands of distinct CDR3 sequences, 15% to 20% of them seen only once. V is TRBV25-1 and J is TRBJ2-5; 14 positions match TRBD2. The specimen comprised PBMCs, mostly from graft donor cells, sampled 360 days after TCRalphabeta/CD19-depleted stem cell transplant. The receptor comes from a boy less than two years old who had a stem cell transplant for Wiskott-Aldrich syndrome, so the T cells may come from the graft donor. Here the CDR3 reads CASTGLAGGLETQYF. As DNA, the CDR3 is TGTGCCAGCACCGGACTAGCGGGAGGATTAGAGACCCAGTACTTC.